This TCR beta chain was documented in a study of T cells in tuberculosis. Generated by immunoSEQ multiplex PCR, the TCRdb table keeps only in-frame clones and is missing some. The sample consists of tens of thousands of clones, 80% to 90% of them appearing once. Germline V gives CDR1 MGHRA, CDR2 YSYEKL. V lost 1 base, J lost 7 bases, and 7 bases lay in between. The CDR3 loop spans 12 amino acids. In its sample, this clone was seen once. Each donor contributed 85,000 to 100,000 T cells on average, unsorted. Input material: PBMCs. The TCR sequence derives from a donor between 10 and 35 years old with latent tuberculosis or without tuberculosis infection. The gene calls are TRBV4-1 and TRBJ1-2, with a possible D match to TRBD1 (5 bases). The CDR3 reads CASSQVRGGYTF. CDR3 bases: TGCGCCAGCAGCCAAGTAAGGGGTGGCTACACCTTC.